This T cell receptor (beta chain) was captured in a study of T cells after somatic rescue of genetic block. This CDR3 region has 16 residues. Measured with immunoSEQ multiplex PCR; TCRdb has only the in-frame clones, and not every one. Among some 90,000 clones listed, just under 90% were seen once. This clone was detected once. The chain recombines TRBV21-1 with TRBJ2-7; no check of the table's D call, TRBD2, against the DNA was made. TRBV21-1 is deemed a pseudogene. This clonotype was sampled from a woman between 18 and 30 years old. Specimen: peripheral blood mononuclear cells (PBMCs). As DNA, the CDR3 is TGTGCCAGCAGCACTAGCGGGAGGGTTTACCGATACGAGCAGTACTTC. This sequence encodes CASSTSGRVYRYEQYF.